One and the same sample provided the 20 T cell receptor beta chains below, sequenced in a study of shared clonotypes between healthy human individuals. Repertoires were generated with immunoSEQ multiplex PCR, while TCRdb's copy carries only in-frame clones and drops some. The sample shows millions of clones, 93% of them seen only once. The sample comprised naive CD4+ T cells from PBMCs. Specified subset: CD45RA+ positively selected. Receptor source: a man aged 18 to 30 in good health. Some clones in this sample may be carry-over from other donors' samples.

V and J are TRBV10-1 and TRBJ2-7, with D perhaps being TRBD1 or TRBD2 (6 bases each). Germline values: CDR1 WNHNN, CDR2 SYGVQD (reference sequence). Trimming took 8 bases from V and 6 from J, leaving 14 bases between them. This CDR3 has 12 residues. The CDR3 nucleotides read TGCGCCAGCTCCCGTGGGGGGCTCGAGCAGTACTTC. This translates into CASSRGGLEQYF.

The V call is TRBV30, the J call TRBJ1-4, with 9 bases identical to TRBD1. The germline V gene encodes CDR1 GTSNPN and CDR2 SVGIG (reference sequence). This CDR3 has 14 residues. With 0 bases clipped from V and 10 bases from J, the junction kept 6 bases outside the gene matches. For the CDR3, the DNA is TGTGCCTGGAGTGTTGACAGGGGGTCGGGAAAACTGTTTTTT. This encodes CAWSVDRGSGKLFF.

This chain joins TRBV28 and TRBJ2-2; D may match TRBD1 or TRBD2 (5 bases each). The germline gives CDR1 MDHEN, CDR2 SYDVKM. V lost 3 bases, J lost 9 bases, and 17 bases lay in between. The CDR3 is made up of 15 amino acids. CDR3 protein: CASSFPRDPNRELFF. The CDR3 coding sequence is TGTGCCAGCAGTTTCCCCCGGGACCCCAACCGGGAGCTGTTTTTT.

The genes are TRBV2 and TRBJ2-1, with 9 bases identical to TRBD2. V trimming: 9 bases; J trimming: 8 bases; junction bases outside the gene matches: 8. The CDR3 covers 13 residues. Germline V gene data show CDR1 as SNHLY and CDR2 as FYNNEI. In nucleotides, the CDR3 is TGTGCCAGTATAGCGGGAGTATCCCATGAGCAGTTCTTC. It codes for CASIAGVSHEQFF.

This clone showed up just a few times. The chain uses TRBV10-3 and TRBJ1-1, with unresolved D. Germline lookup yields CDR1 ENHRY and CDR2 SYGVKD. CDR3 length: 14 amino acids. V lost 0 bases and J lost 4, with 9 bases in between. The CDR3 bases are TGTGCCATCAGTGAGTCAAGGTGGGCCACTGAAGCTTTCTTT. Its translation is CAISESRWATEAFF.

The rearrangement joins TRBV27 to TRBJ2-7, with 9 bases aligning to TRBD1. This CDR3 contains 14 residues. The V gene end was trimmed by 4 bases and the J gene end by 3 bases; junction bases not matched to a gene: 4. From germline, CDR1 is MNHEY and CDR2 SMNVEV (reference sequence). The CDR3 protein is CASSSRTGVYEQYF. DNA of the CDR3: TGTGCCAGCAGTTCGAGGACAGGGGTCTACGAGCAGTACTTC.

The rearrangement uses TRBV7-2 and TRBJ2-3, with 10 bases matching TRBD2. This CDR3 region has 16 residues. The V gene end was trimmed by 3 bases and the J gene end by 4 bases; junction bases not matched to a gene: 7. CDR1 SGHTA and CDR2 FQGNSA come from the germline V gene. CDR3 sequence (DNA): TGTGCCAGCAGCTTTGCTAGCGGGAGTGTGGCAGATACGCAGTATTTT. The encoded protein is CASSFASGSVADTQYF.

Comments on this clone: This specimen includes other DNA sequences encoding the same CDR3. The chain is built from TRBV28 and TRBJ2-5; D is unclear. Germline loops: CDR1 MDHEN, CDR2 SYDVKM. The CDR3 runs to 14 residues. Trimming left V 3 bases short and J 1 base short, with 9 bases between. CDR3 amino acids: CASSFQPLQETQYF. The CDR3 DNA reads TGTGCCAGCAGTTTTCAGCCTCTCCAAGAGACCCAGTACTTC.

The chain uses TRBV5-1 and TRBJ2-2; a possible D gene is TRBD1 (5 bases). CDR3 size: 15 residues. Trimming pared 4 bases from V and 4 bases from J, leaving 14 bases between. Germline V gene sequence: CDR1 SGHRS, CDR2 YFSETQ. The CDR3 coding sequence is TGCGCCAGCAGCCCTCTGACAGACACCACCGGGGAGCTGTTTTTT. Protein: CASSPLTDTTGELFF.

This chain joins TRBV28 and TRBJ2-2; D is undetermined. The CDR3 is made up of 13 amino acids. Germline V lookup: CDR1 MDHEN, CDR2 SYDVKM. V lost 10 bases, J lost 7 bases, and 16 bases lay in between. CDR3 bases: TGTGCCACCGGGCCCCCCCACGGCGGGGAGCTGTTTTTT. It specifies CATGPPHGGELFF. Full variable domain (missing parts from reference TRBV28 and TRBJ2-2): DVKVTQSSRYLVKRTGEKVFLECVQDMDHENMFWYRQDPGLGLRLIYFSYDVKMKEKGDIPEGYSVSREKKERFSLILESASTNQTSMYLCATGPPHGGELFFGEGSRLTVL.

The chain has TRBV30 and TRBJ2-7; 8 nucleotides line up with TRBD2. The CDR3 loop spans 13 amino acids. The ends lost 3 bases at V and 5 bases at J; junction bases unmatched: 6. The germline CDR1 and CDR2 sequences are GTSNPN and SVGIG (reference sequence). The CDR3 nucleotides are TGTGCCTGGAGCCCCGGGACTAGAGACGAGCAGTACTTC. As protein: CAWSPGTRDEQYF. The complete variable domain, with remaining parts taken from reference TRBV30 and TRBJ2-7, reads SQTIHQWPATLVQPVGSPLSLECTVEGTSNPNLYWYRQAAGRGLQLLFYSVGIGQISSEVPQNLSASRPQDRQFILSSKKLLLSDSGFYLCAWSPGTRDEQYFGPGTRLTVT.

The gene calls are TRBV6-6 and TRBJ1-4; TRBD1 might be the D (5 bases). The CDR3 is 16 residues long. Per germline, CDR1 MNHNY and CDR2 SVGAGI (reference sequence). The V end was cut by 5 bases, the J end by 2 bases, with 15 bases between. As DNA, the CDR3 is TGTGCCAGCAGTCCGCCGGGGGGAGCTACTAATGAAAAACTGTTTTTT. It specifies CASSPPGGATNEKLFF.

This clone occurred a few times. The genes are TRBV30 and TRBJ1-1; the D gene is possibly TRBD1 (5 bases). V lost 3 bases, J lost 3 bases, and 14 bases lay in between. The CDR3 consists of 14 residues. CDR1 is GTSNPN, CDR2 SVGIG, per germline (reference sequence). The DNA of the CDR3 is TGTGCCTGGAGCTCAGGGTTGACTGACACTGAAGCTTTCTTT. Residues: CAWSSGLTDTEAFF.

The chain recombines TRBV27 with TRBJ2-3, with a tentative D call TRBD2 (6 bases). The V gene's germline CDR1 is MNHEY and CDR2 SMNVEV (reference sequence). Trimming removed 7 bases from V and 5 bases from J, with 19 bases in between. The CDR3 consists of 15 residues. The CDR3 loop reads CASIPIGGFGDTQYF. CDR3 nucleotide sequence: TGTGCCAGCATCCCCATTGGGGGGTTTGGAGATACGCAGTATTTT.

This clone was counted a single time. V is TRBV4-3 and J is TRBJ1-2, with TRBD1 matching 10 bases. Germline V CDR1 and CDR2: LGHNA, YSLEER. CDR3 length: 17 amino acids. Trimming removed 4 bases from V and 5 bases from J; junction bases left unmatched: 13. CDR3 DNA sequence: TGCGCCAGCAGCCTTAGGACAGGGGGGATGTATGGGTATGGCTACACCTTC. Encoded protein: CASSLRTGGMYGYGYTF.

This chain links TRBV11-2 with TRBJ2-3; no definite D call. The CDR3 consists of 16 residues. The germline V gene encodes CDR1 SGHAT and CDR2 FQNNGV. V was clipped by 2 bases and J by 2 bases, with 14 bases between them. In DNA, the CDR3 is TGTGCCAGCAGCTTAAGAATTAGCCGATACACAGATACGCAGTATTTT. This translates into CASSLRISRYTDTQYF.

Concerning this clone itself: This sample includes further DNA sequences coding for the same CDR3. The chain is built from TRBV28 and TRBJ1-3; D gene uncertain. The V end was cut by 2 bases, the J end by 4 bases, with 9 bases between. The germline V gene encodes CDR1 MDHEN and CDR2 SYDVKM. This CDR3 spans 14 amino acids. CDR3 sequence (DNA): TGTGCCAGCAGTTTAAACAGAGCAGGAAACACCATATATTTT. Residues: CASSLNRAGNTIYF.

The sample holds one count of this clone. The chain's CDR3 is CASSEALRWGGSTEAFF. CDR3 nucleotides: TGTGCCAGCAGTGAAGCGCTTCGTTGGGGTGGGAGCACTGAAGCTTTCTTT. The chain uses TRBV2 and TRBJ1-1; D ambiguous. CDR1 is SNHLY, CDR2 FYNNEI, per germline. There are 17 residues in the CDR3. With 0 bases removed from V and 4 bases from J, the gap between germline ends came to 18 bases.

The rearrangement links TRBV28 to TRBJ2-7, with 7 nucleotides matching TRBD1. The CDR3 is made up of 14 amino acids. The ends lost 4 bases at V and 3 bases at J; junction bases unmatched: 6. Germline-derived CDR1 and CDR2 are MDHEN and SYDVKM. CDR3 bases: TGTGCCAGCAGTTCGACAGGGATAGGCTACGAGCAGTACTTC. This translates into CASSSTGIGYEQYF.

V usage is TRBV7-2 and J usage is TRBJ1-1; D might be TRBD1 (5 bases). The CDR3 extends over 13 amino acids. CDR1 is SGHTA, CDR2 FQGNSA, per germline. Trimming removed 5 bases at V and 0 bases at J, with 7 bases between. The CDR3: CASSGHMNTEAFF. CDR3 DNA: TGTGCCAGCAGCGGACATATGAACACTGAAGCTTTCTTT.